This TCR beta chain comes out of a study of blood T cell repertoires in COVID-19. Study background: The United States, Italy and Spain provided the acute and convalescent COVID-19 samples. The analysed material was cDNA or gDNA that came from T cells, B-cell-depleted T cells, or PBMCs.

Per the study methods: By means of reference gene primer amplification, nucleated cell counts were estimated. Profiled with immunoSEQ multiplex PCR; TCRdb holds only in-frame clones, not every one. V and J calls and clone size come straight from that table; D and trimming were deduced from the DNA. The data contain 200,000 to 250,000 clones, roughly 80% of them singletons. Across about two dozen US areas, participants ranged in age from about 18 to 100 years. CDR3 length equals 14 residues. V was pared by 5 bases and J by 6 bases, with 6 bases of the junction left unmatched. Germline CDR1 reads GTSNPN; CDR2 reads SVGIG (reference sequence).

The chain couples TRBV30 to TRBJ1-6; 8 bases line up with TRBD1. The sequence came from a woman aged 40 to 50 with acute COVID-19. Sequencing was performed on PBMCs or T cells enriched from blood (not recorded which). The CDR3, as DNA: TGTGCCTGGCTCCGACAGGGGAGTAATTCACCCCTCCACTTT. Residues: CAWLRQGSNSPLHF.